The 27 T cell receptor beta chains below were found in one sample sequenced in a study of cytomegalovirus exposure and HLA in healthy donors (dated by TCRdb to about 2017). Library construction relied on the immunoSEQ multiplex PCR assay. A mixture of 60 forward primers for TCR Vbeta segments and 13 reverse primers for TCR Jbeta segments was used in the multiplex PCR. Entries here come from immuneACCESS through TCRdb and include only in-frame sequences with V and J called. Some clones fail to appear in such tables; in the studies checked, an unresolved V gene covers under half of the shortfall, and the cause of the remainder is unknown. The sample includes about 200,000 clones, with 70% to 80% observed a single time. The ten biggest clones cover 15% to 17% of the sample. Source material: PBMCs. The receptor set was obtained from a man in his forties in good health and CMV-seronegative.

This sequence joins TRBV9 and TRBJ2-3, with 16 bases aligning to TRBD2. Germline CDR1 reads SGDLS; CDR2 reads YYNGEE. This CDR3 spans 19 amino acids. J was trimmed by 6 bases and V by 2 bases; bases with no gene match: 12. CDR3 protein: CASSVSSGTSGGARDTQYF. As DNA, the CDR3 is TGTGCCAGCAGCGTTTCGTCCGGGACTAGCGGGGGGGCTCGGGATACGCAGTATTTT.

J is TRBJ1-1 and V is TRBV27, with 11 bases identical to TRBD1. The length of the CDR3 is 15 residues. After removal of 8 bases from V and 1 base from J, the junction contained 6 bases not matched to a gene. Per the germline V gene, CDR1 is MNHEY and CDR2 is SMNVEV (reference sequence). This chain's CDR3 is CASPGQGAGNTEAFF. CDR3 nucleotide sequence: TGTGCCAGCCCCGGACAGGGGGCAGGGAACACTGAAGCTTTCTTT.

The chain carries TRBV11-1 and TRBJ2-1; D remains ambiguous. CDR1 is SGHAT, CDR2 FQDESV, per germline (reference sequence). This CDR3 has 16 amino acids. Trimming shortened V by 5 bases and J by 0 bases, and 14 bases separated the two germline ends. As DNA, the CDR3 is TGTGCCAGCAGCCCCCAACAGACAAGCTCCTACAATGAGCAGTTCTTC. Its protein product is CASSPQQTSSYNEQFF. Full variable domain (rest looked up from reference TRBV11-1 and TRBJ2-1): EAEVAQSPRYKITEKSQAVAFWCDPISGHATLYWYRQILGQGPELLVQFQDESVVDDSQLPKDRFSAERLKGVDSTLKIQPAELGDSAMYLCASSPQQTSSYNEQFFGPGTRLTVL.

The chain employs TRBV29-1 and TRBJ2-3; 7 nucleotides agree with TRBD2. Trimming removed 4 bases from V and 5 bases from J; junction bases left unmatched: 12. The length of the CDR3 is 15 residues. CDR1 is SQVTM, CDR2 ANQGSEA, per germline. The CDR3 sequence: CSVVAGTNSGDTQYF. The CDR3 nucleotides read TGCAGCGTTGTAGCCGGGACTAACTCAGGAGATACGCAGTATTTT.

V gene TRBV7-2 combines with J gene TRBJ2-3, with D possibly matching TRBD2 (5 bases). The CDR3 extends over 15 amino acids. V was clipped by 5 bases and J by 2 bases, with 14 bases between them. CDR1 and CDR2 (germline): SGHTA, FQGNSA. This CDR3 is CASSTRRGFTDTQYF. The CDR3 DNA follows: TGTGCCAGCAGCACTCGTCGGGGATTCACAGATACGCAGTATTTT.

This chain connects TRBV4-1 to TRBJ2-2; no firm D call. V lost 4 bases, J lost 0 bases, and 9 bases lay in between. The germline V gene has CDR1 MGHRA and CDR2 YSYEKL. The CDR3 is 15 amino acids. The CDR3, as DNA: TGCGCCAGCAGCCCTAGTGCAGCGAACACCGGGGAGCTGTTTTTT. Its translation is CASSPSAANTGELFF.

On this clone itself: One junction end does not reproduce the germline sequence, and a read error may be involved. V gene TRBV15 combines with J gene TRBJ2-7, with D possibly matching TRBD1 (6 bases). Per germline, CDR1 LNHNV and CDR2 YYDKDF (reference sequence). CDR3 length equals 15 residues. The CDR3: CATSGDWNRDYEQYF. In DNA, the CDR3 is TGTGCCACCAGCGGAGATTGGAACAGGGACTACGAGCAGTACTTC.

This sequence joins TRBV4-1 and TRBJ1-1; no firm D call. The V and J ends lost 0 bases and 1 base respectively, with 15 bases between them. The length of the CDR3 is 17 residues. The germline gives CDR1 MGHRA, CDR2 YSYEKL. CDR3 coding DNA: TGCGCCAGCAGCCAAGAAACCCCTCGCTGGGCGAACACTGAAGCTTTCTTT. Translated: CASSQETPRWANTEAFF.

The gene calls are TRBV13 and TRBJ2-1, with TRBD1 matching over 7 bases. V was pared by 5 bases and J by 0 bases, with 4 bases of the junction left unmatched. The length of the CDR3 is 15 residues. Germline V gene sequence: CDR1 PRHDT, CDR2 FYEKMQ (reference sequence). The DNA of the CDR3 is TGTGCCAGCAGCCCAGGGACAGCCTCCTACAATGAGCAGTTCTTC. Encoded protein: CASSPGTASYNEQFF.

The rearrangement links TRBV5-8 to TRBJ1-1; no reliable D call. Per germline, CDR1 SGHTS and CDR2 YDEGEE. The CDR3 consists of 14 residues. Trimming cost V 4 bases and J 0 bases, with 10 bases left between them. CDR3 DNA: TGTGCCAGCAGCCGATCGAGGGTGAACACTGAAGCTTTCTTT. Protein sequence: CASSRSRVNTEAFF.

This clone has only a few counts. The V and J genes are TRBV2 and TRBJ2-1, with 9 bases lining up with TRBD1. Germline CDR1 is SNHLY and CDR2 is FYNNEI. The CDR3 runs 15 residues. J was trimmed by 5 bases and V by 8 bases; bases with no gene match: 10. The CDR3, as DNA: TGTGCCAGCGGGTACCGGGACAGGGTGAACAATGAGCAGTTCTTC. Its protein product is CASGYRDRVNNEQFF.

The chain uses TRBV18 and TRBJ1-2; maybe TRBD1 (6 bases). CDR1 is KGHSH and CDR2 is LQKENI in the germline V gene. CDR3 size: 14 residues. The germline V and J ends were trimmed by 6 bases and 3 bases, with 14 bases remaining between them. The CDR3: CASSSNTGYYGYTF. The CDR3 DNA reads as TGTGCCAGCTCGAGCAACACAGGGTACTATGGCTACACCTTC.

This rearrangement joins TRBV28 to TRBJ2-7; 8 nucleotides line up with TRBD1. V was pared by 2 bases and J by 6 bases, with 6 bases of the junction left unmatched. The CDR3 extends over 14 amino acids. Germline CDR1 and CDR2: MDHEN and SYDVKM. CDR3 DNA: TGTGCCAGCAGTTTACCGGGACAGGATTCCGAGCAGTACTTC. It codes for CASSLPGQDSEQYF.

The V gene is TRBV7-2, the J gene TRBJ2-5, with D possibly TRBD2 on 5 matching bases. Germline V gene sequence: CDR1 SGHTA, CDR2 FQGNSA. CDR3 length equals 16 residues. Between the trimmed V and J ends, which lost 3 bases and 0 bases, there was a span of 14 bases. Here the CDR3 DNA reads TGTGCCAGCAGCTTCGGACGGGGAGCGTACCAAGAGACCCAGTACTTC. It yields the protein CASSFGRGAYQETQYF. The entire variable domain, with the rest obtained from reference TRBV7-2 and TRBJ2-5, is as follows: GAGVSQSPSNKVTEKGKDVELRCDPISGHTALYWYRQSLGQGLEFLIYFQGNSAPDKSGLPSDRFSAERTGGSVSTLTIQRTQQEDSAVYLCASSFGRGAYQETQYFGPGTRLLVL.

The rearrangement links TRBV27 to TRBJ1-5, with D perhaps TRBD1 (5 bases). Germline lookup yields CDR1 MNHEY and CDR2 SMNVEV (reference sequence). This CDR3 contains 14 residues. Trimming took 1 base from V and 6 from J, leaving 10 bases between them. CDR3 in amino acids: CASSLWGDGQPQHF. CDR3 bases: TGTGCCAGCAGTTTATGGGGGGACGGTCAGCCCCAGCATTTT.

The V gene is TRBV5-4, the J gene TRBJ2-2; 8 bases map to TRBD2. Germline loops: CDR1 SGHNT, CDR2 YYREEE (reference sequence). CDR3 size: 17 residues. The J segment lost 4 bases and the V segment lost 0 bases, leaving 8 bases of the junction unmatched. CDR3 sequence reads: CASSLVSSGRGTGELFF. The DNA for the CDR3 is TGTGCCAGCAGCTTGGTATCGAGCGGGAGAGGCACCGGGGAGCTGTTTTTT.

This clone appeared once. The limits of the CDR3 on the DNA are not certain, so only TCRdb's listed CDR3 is given. This chain uses TRBV21-1 with TRBJ1-4. TRBV21-1 is a pseudogene segment. The CDR3 spans 15 residues, counting both ends. The CDR3 region is CASSKVGGGNEKLFF.

V and J are TRBV18 and TRBJ1-6; D unclear. V lost 4 bases, J lost 0 bases, and 13 bases lay in between. The V gene's germline CDR1 is KGHSH and CDR2 LQKENI. The CDR3 is 17 amino acids. Written as DNA, the CDR3 is TGTGCCAGCTCACTCAGTCCAGCTAGCTCCTATAATTCACCCCTCCACTTT. This encodes CASSLSPASSYNSPLHF.

This chain links TRBV29-1 with TRBJ1-2; D ambiguous. V gave up 7 bases and J gave up 8 bases, with 17 bases separating them. From germline, CDR1 is SQVTM and CDR2 ANQGSEA. CDR3 length: 12 residues. This CDR3 reads CSGILRGGGYTF. The CDR3 DNA sequence: TGCAGCGGCATCCTCAGAGGCGGGGGCTACACCTTC.

Here the CDR3 reads CASSSEEPQHF. The CDR3 coding sequence is TGTGCCAGCAGTTCCGAGGAGCCCCAGCATTTT. The J gene is TRBJ1-5, the V gene TRBV28; D ambiguous. The CDR3 is 11 residues long. Germline lookup yields CDR1 MDHEN and CDR2 SYDVKM. V shed 4 bases and J shed 8 bases, with 6 bases lying between them.

The chain carries TRBV7-3 and TRBJ2-3, with D unresolved. Germline V gives CDR1 SGHTA, CDR2 FQGTGA. Trimming cost V 5 bases and J 0 bases, with 9 bases left between them. There are 14 residues in the CDR3. Written as DNA, the CDR3 is TGTGCCAGCAGCGAGCCACCGAGCACAGATACGCAGTATTTT. It specifies CASSEPPSTDTQYF.

The rearrangement uses TRBV7-2 and TRBJ2-3, with 12 positions matching TRBD2. V lost 5 bases, J lost 6 bases, and 6 bases stayed unmatched. Germline V gene lookup returns CDR1 SGHTA and CDR2 FQGNSA. The CDR3 is 15 amino acids. Here the CDR3 DNA reads TGTGCCAGCAGCCGGACTAGCGGGGTGATGGATACGCAGTATTTT. Protein product: CASSRTSGVMDTQYF.

The J gene is TRBJ1-4, the V gene TRBV21-1; TRBD1, the D gene given by the table, was not confirmed from the DNA. TRBV21-1 is annotated as a pseudogene. The CDR3 loop spans 15 amino acids. The chain's CDR3 is CASSKGGQGDEKLFF. The CDR3 nucleotides are TGTGCCAGCAGCAAAGGCGGGCAGGGGGATGAAAAACTGTTTTTT.

The chain carries TRBV10-3 and TRBJ2-3; tentatively, D is TRBD2 (6 bases). Germline CDR1 is ENHRY and CDR2 is SYGVKD. Trimming pared 4 bases from V and 3 bases from J, leaving 11 bases between. The CDR3 runs 14 residues. The CDR3 DNA follows: TGTGCCATCAGTGTCCGGGAGTCGACAGATACGCAGTATTTT. It codes for CAISVRESTDTQYF.

This clone occurred once. The chain joins TRBV19 to TRBJ2-1; maybe TRBD1 (5 bases). The CDR3 loop spans 13 amino acids. Germline values: CDR1 LNHDA, CDR2 SQIVND (reference sequence). The V end was cut by 3 bases, the J end by 7 bases, with 10 bases between. The CDR3: CASSIVSGNEQFF. Written as DNA, the CDR3 is TGTGCCAGTAGTATCGTTTCAGGGAATGAGCAGTTCTTC.

This chain's CDR3 is CASNGLAGKNIQYF. The DNA for the CDR3 is TGTGCCAGCAATGGGTTAGCGGGCAAAAACATTCAGTACTTC. The chain couples TRBV28 to TRBJ2-4; 7 bases map to TRBD2. The CDR3 spans 14 residues. The ends lost 7 bases at V and 3 bases at J; junction bases unmatched: 6. CDR1 is MDHEN, CDR2 SYDVKM, per germline.

The gene calls are TRBV5-6 and TRBJ1-2, with D possibly being TRBD1 (5 bases). Trimming stripped 0 bases from V and 7 bases from J, with 16 bases between. The CDR3 runs 15 residues. The germline CDR1 and CDR2 sequences are SGHDT and YYEEEE. For the CDR3, the DNA is TGTGCCAGCAGCTTGGATCTGAAAACGGGGGGTGGCTACACCTTC. Protein product: CASSLDLKTGGGYTF. Full variable domain (outside the CDR3, taken from reference TRBV5-6 and TRBJ1-2): DAGVTQSPTHLIKTRGQQVTLRCSPKSGHDTVSWYQQALGQGPQFIFQYYEEEERQRGNFPDRFSGHQFPNYSSELNVNALLLGDSALYLCASSLDLKTGGGYTFGSGTRLTVV.